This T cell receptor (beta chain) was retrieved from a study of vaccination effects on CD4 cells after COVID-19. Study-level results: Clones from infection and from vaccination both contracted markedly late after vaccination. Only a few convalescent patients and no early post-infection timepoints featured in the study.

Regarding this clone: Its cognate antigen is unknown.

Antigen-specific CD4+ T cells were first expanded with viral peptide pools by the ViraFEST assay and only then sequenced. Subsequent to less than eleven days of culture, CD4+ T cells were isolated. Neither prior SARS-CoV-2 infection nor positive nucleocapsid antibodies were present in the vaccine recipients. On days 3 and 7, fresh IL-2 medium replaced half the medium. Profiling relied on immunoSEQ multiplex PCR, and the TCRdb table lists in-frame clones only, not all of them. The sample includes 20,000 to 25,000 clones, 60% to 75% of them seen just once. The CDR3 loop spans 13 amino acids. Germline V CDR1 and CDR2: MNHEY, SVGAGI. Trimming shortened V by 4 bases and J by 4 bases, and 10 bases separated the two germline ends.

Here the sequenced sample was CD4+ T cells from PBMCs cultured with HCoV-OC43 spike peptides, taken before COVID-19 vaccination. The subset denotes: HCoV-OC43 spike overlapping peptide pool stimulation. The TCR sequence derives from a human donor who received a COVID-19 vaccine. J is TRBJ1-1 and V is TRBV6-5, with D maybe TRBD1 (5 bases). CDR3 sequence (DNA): TGTGCCAGCAGTTTTCCGGGGGGCACTGAAGCTTTCTTT. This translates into CASSFPGGTEAFF.